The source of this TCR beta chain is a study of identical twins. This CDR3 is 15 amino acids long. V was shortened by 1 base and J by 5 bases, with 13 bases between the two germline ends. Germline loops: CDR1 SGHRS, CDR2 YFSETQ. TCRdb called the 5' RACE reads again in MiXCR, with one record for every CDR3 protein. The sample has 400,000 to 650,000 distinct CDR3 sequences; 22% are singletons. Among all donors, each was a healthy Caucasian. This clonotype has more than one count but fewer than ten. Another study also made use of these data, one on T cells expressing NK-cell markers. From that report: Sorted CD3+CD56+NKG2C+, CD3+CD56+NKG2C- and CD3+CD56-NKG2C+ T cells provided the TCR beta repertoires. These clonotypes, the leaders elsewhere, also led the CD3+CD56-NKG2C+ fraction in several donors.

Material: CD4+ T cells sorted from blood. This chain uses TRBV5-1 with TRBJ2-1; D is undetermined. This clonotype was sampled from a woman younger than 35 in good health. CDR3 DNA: TGCGCCAGCAGCTTGATTGCGAACCCTGACAATGAGCAGTTCTTC. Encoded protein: CASSLIANPDNEQFF.